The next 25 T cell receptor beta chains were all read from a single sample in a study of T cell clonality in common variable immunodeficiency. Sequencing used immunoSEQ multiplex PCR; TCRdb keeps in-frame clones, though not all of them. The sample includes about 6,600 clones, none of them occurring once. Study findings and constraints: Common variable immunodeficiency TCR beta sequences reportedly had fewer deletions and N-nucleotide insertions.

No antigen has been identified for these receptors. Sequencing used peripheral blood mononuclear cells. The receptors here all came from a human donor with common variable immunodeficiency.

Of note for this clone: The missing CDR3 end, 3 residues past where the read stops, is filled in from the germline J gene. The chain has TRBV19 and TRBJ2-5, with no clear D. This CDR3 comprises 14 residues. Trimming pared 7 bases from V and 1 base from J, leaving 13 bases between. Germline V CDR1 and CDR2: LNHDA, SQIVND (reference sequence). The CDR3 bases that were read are TGTGCCAGTACCTCGAGTTCGGGCCAAGAGACC. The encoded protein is CASTSSSGQET. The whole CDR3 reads CASTSSSGQETQYF. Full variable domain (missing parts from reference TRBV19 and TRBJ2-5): DGGITQSPKYLFRKEGQNVTLSCEQNLNHDAMYWYRQDPGQGLRLIYYSQIVNDFQKGDIAEGYSVSREKKESFPLTVTSAQKNPTAFYLCASTSSSGQETQYFGPGTRLLVL.

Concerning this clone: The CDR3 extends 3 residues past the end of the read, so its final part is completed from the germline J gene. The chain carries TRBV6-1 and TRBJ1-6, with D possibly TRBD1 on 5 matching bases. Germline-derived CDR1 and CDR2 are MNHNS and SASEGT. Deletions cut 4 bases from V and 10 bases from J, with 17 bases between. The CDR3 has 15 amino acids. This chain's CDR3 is CASSARRGPESPLHF. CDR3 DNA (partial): TGTGCCAGCAGTGCAAGGCGGGGACCAGAGTCACCC.

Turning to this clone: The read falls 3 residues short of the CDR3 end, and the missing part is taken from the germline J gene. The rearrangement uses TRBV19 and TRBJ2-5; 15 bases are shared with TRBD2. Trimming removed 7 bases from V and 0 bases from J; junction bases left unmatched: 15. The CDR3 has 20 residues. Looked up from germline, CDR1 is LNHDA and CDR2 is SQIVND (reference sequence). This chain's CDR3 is CASMDRGTGTSGRYQETQYF. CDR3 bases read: TGTGCCAGTATGGACAGGGGAACCGGGACTAGCGGGAGGTACCAAGAGACC.

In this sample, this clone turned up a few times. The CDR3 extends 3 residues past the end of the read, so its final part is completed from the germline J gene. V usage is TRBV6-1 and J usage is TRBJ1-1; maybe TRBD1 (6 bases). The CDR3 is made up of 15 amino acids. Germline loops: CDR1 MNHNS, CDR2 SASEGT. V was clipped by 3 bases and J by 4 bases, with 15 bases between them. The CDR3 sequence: CASSETPGGATEAFF. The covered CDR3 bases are TGTGCCAGCAGTGAGACCCCTGGGGGGGCCACTGAA.

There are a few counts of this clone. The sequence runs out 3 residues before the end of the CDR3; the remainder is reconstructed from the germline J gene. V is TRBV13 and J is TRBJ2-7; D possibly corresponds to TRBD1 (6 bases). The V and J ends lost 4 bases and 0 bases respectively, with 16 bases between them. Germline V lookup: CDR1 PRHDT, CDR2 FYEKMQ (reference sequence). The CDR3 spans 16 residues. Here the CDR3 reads CASSSHAGTFSYEQYF. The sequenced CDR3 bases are TGTGCCAGCAGCTCCCATGCCGGGACATTCTCCTACGAG.

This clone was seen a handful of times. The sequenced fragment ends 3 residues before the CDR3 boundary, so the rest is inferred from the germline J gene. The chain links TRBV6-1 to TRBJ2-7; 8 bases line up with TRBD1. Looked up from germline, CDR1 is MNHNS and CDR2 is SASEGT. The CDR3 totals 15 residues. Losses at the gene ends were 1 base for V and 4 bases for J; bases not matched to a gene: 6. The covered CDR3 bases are TGTGCCAGCAGTGAAGAGGCAGGGGGCCGGTACGAG. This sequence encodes CASSEEAGGRYE. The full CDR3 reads CASSEEAGGRYEQYF.

CDR3 bases read: TGCGCCAGCCGTATCACAGGGGAACTTGAA. It translates to CASRITGELE. The whole CDR3 region reads CASRITGELEAFF. This chain uses TRBV5-1 with TRBJ1-1; 7 nucleotides match TRBD1. The DNA ends 3 residues before the CDR3 does, and the rest of the CDR3 is filled in from the germline J gene. The germline CDR1 and CDR2 sequences are SGHRS and YFSETQ. V lost 7 bases, J lost 7 bases, and 10 bases stayed unmatched. The CDR3 totals 13 residues. Filled out from reference TRBV5-1 and TRBJ1-1, the complete variable domain reads KAGVTQTPRYLIKTRGQQVTLSCSPISGHRSVSWYQQTPGQGLQFLFEYFSETQRNKGNFPGRFSGRQFSNSRSEMNVSTLELGDSALYLCASRITGELEAFFGQGTRLTVV.

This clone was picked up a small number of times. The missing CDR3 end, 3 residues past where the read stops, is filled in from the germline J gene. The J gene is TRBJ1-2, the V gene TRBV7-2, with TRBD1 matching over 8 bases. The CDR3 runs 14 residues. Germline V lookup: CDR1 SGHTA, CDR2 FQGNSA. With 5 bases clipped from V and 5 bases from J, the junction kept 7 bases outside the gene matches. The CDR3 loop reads CASSPQGAGYGYTF. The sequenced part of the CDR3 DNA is TGTGCCAGCAGCCCGCAGGGGGCAGGATATGGC.

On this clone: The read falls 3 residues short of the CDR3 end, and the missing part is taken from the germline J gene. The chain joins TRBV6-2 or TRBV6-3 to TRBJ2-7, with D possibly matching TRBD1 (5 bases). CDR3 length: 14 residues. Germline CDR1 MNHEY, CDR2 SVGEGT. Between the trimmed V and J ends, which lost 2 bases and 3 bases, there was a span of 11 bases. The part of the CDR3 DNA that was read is TGTGCCAGCAGTTACAGGGGCTCGGTCTACGAG. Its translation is CASSYRGSVYE. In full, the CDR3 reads CASSYRGSVYEQYF.

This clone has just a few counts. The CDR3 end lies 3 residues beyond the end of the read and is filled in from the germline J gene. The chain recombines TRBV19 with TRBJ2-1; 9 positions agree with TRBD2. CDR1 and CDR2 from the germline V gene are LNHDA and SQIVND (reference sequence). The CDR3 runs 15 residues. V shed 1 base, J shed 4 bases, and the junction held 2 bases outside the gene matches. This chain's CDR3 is CASSIGGGGYNEQFF. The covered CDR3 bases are TGTGCCAGTAGTATAGGCGGGGGGGGGTACAATGAG.

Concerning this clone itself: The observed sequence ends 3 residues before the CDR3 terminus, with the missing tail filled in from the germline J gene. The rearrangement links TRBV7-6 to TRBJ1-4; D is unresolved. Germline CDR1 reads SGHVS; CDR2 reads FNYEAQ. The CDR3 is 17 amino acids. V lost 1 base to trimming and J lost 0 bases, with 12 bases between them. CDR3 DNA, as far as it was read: TGTGCCAGCAGCTTAGGTCACAGAAAAACAACTAATGAAAAA. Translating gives CASSLGHRKTTNEK. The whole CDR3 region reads CASSLGHRKTTNEKLFF.

The CDR3 DNA, read in part, is TGTGCCAGCAGCTACGGACAGCGTTCCCTTGGC. Translated: CASSYGQRSLG. The full CDR3 reads CASSYGQRSLGYTF. The V call is TRBV7-2, the J call TRBJ1-2; weak D call: TRBD1 (6 bases). The sequence runs out 3 residues before the end of the CDR3; the remainder is reconstructed from the germline J gene. V lost 4 bases and J lost 7, with 16 bases in between. This CDR3 has 14 residues. Germline loops: CDR1 SGHTA, CDR2 FQGNSA. The full variable domain, completed using reference TRBV7-2 and TRBJ1-2, is GAGVSQSPSNKVTEKGKDVELRCDPISGHTALYWYRQSLGQGLEFLIYFQGNSAPDKSGLPSDRFSAERTGGSVSTLTIQRTQQEDSAVYLCASSYGQRSLGYTFGSGTRLTVV.

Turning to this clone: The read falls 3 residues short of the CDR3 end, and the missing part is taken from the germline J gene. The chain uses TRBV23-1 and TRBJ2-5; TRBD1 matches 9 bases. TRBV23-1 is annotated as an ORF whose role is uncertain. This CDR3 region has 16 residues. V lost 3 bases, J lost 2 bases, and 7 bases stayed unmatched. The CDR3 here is CASSQPGQGYQETQYF. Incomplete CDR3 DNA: TGCGCCAGCAGTCAGCCGGGACAGGGTTATCAAGAGACC.

The sequenced part of the CDR3 DNA is TGTGCCAGCACAGGGGACACCTACGAG. This gives the protein CASTGDTYE. In full, the CDR3 is CASTGDTYEQYF. The chain combines TRBV7-9 with TRBJ2-7; D might be TRBD1 (6 bases). The CDR3 end lies 3 residues beyond the end of the read and is filled in from the germline J gene. The V end lost 7 bases, the J end lost 2 bases, and 9 bases lay between the germline ends. CDR1 is SEHNR, CDR2 FQNEAQ, per germline (reference sequence). The CDR3 extends over 12 amino acids.

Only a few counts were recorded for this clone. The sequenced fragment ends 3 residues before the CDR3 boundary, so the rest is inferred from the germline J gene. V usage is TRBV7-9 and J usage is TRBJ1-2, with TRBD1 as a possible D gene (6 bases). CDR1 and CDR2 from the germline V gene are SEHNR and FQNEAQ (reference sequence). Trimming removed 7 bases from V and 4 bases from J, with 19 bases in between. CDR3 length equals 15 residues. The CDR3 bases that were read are TGTGCCAGCACCTCTTCCTCTAGAGGGGGCTATGGC. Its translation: CASTSSSRGGYG. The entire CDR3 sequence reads CASTSSSRGGYGYTF. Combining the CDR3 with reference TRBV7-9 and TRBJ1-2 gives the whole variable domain DTGVSQNPRHKITKRGQNVTFRCDPISEHNRLYWYRQTLGQGPEFLTYFQNEAQLEKSRLLSDRFSAERPKGSFSTLEIQRTEQGDSAMYLCASTSSSRGGYGYTFGSGTRLTVV.

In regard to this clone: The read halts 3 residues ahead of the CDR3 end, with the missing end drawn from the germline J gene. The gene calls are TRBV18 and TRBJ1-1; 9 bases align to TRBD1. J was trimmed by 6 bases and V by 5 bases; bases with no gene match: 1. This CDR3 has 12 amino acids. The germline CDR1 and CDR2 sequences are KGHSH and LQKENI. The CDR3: CASSRQGAEAFF. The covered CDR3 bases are TGTGCCAGCTCAAGACAGGGGGCTGAA.

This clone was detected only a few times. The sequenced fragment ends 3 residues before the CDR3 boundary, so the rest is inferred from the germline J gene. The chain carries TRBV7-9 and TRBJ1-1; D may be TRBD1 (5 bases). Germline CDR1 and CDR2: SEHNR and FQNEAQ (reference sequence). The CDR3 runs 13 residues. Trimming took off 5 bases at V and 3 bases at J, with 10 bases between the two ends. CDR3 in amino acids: CASSAQGYTEAFF. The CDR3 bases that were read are TGTGCCAGCAGCGCGCAGGGATACACTGAA.

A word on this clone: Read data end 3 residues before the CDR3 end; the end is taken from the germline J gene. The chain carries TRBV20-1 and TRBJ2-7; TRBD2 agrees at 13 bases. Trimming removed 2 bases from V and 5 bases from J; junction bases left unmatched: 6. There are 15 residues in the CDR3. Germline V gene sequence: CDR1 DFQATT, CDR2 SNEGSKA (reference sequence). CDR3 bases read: TGCAGTGCTAGACCGACTAGCGGGAGGCTGGACGAG. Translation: CSARPTSGRLDE. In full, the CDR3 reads CSARPTSGRLDEQYF.

The CDR3: CASSRGLAGQIYEQYF. CDR3 DNA, as far as it was read: TGCGCCAGCAGCCGGGGACTAGCGGGCCAAATCTACGAG. This sequence joins TRBV5-1 and TRBJ2-7, with TRBD2 matching over 12 bases. Read sequence stops 3 residues before the CDR3 end, and the germline J gene provides the missing end. The V segment lost 4 bases and the J segment 3 bases; nucleotides outside the gene matches: 8. The CDR3 contains 16 residues. Germline CDR1 SGHRS, CDR2 YFSETQ.

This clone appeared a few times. The CDR3 region is CASSPRESGLAGERYEQYF. The DNA read from the CDR3 is TGTGCCAGCTCACCACGGGAGTCCGGACTAGCGGGAGAACGCTACGAG. The genes are TRBV18 and TRBJ2-7; 13 nucleotides line up with TRBD2. The read is 3 residues too short to cover the CDR3 end, so that end is filled in from the germline J gene. The germline gives CDR1 KGHSH, CDR2 LQKENI. The length of the CDR3 is 19 residues. The V segment lost 1 base and the J segment 3 bases; nucleotides outside the gene matches: 12.

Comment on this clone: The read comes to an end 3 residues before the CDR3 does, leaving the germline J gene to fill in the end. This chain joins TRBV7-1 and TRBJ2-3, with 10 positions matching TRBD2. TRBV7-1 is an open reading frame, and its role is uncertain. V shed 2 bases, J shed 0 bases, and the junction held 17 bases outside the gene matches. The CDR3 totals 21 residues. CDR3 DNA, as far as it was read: TGTGCCAGCAGCTCAAACGGAGGGTTGGCTAGCGGGGGTTATAGCACAGATACG. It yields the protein CASSSNGGLASGGYSTDT. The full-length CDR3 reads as CASSSNGGLASGGYSTDTQYF.

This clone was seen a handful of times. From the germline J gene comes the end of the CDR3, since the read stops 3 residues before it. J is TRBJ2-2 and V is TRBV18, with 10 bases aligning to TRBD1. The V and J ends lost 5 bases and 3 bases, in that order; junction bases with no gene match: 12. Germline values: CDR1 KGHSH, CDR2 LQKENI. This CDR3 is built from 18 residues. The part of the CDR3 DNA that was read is TGTGCCAGCTCAAGACAGACAATGGGACAGGGGTACACCGGGGAG. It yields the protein CASSRQTMGQGYTGE. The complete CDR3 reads CASSRQTMGQGYTGELFF.

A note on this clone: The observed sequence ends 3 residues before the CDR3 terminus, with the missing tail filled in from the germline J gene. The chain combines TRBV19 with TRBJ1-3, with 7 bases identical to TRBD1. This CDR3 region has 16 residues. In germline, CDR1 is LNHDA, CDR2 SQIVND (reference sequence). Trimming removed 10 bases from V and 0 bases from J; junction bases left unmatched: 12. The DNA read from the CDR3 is TGTGCCACCAGAGAGATAAACAGGGGCTCTGGAAACACC. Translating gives CATREINRGSGNT. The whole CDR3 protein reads CATREINRGSGNTIYF.

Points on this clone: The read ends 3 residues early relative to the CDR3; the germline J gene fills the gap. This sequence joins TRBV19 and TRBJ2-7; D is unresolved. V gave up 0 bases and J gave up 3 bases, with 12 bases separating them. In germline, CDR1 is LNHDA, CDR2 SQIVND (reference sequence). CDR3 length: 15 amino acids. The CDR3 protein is CASSIDLGRNYEQYF. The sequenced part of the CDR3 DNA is TGTGCCAGTAGTATAGATCTCGGCAGGAACTACGAG.

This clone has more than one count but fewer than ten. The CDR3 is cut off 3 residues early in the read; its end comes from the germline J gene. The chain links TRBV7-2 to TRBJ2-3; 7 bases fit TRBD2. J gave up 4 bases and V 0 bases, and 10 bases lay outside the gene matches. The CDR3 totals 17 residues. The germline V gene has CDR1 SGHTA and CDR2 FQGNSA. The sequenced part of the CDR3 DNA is TGTGCCAGCAGCTTAGCCTCAGGACTAGTGTTCTCAGATACG. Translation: CASSLASGLVFSDT. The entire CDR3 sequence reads CASSLASGLVFSDTQYF.